The sequence of this TCR beta chain was determined in a study of blood T cell repertoires in COVID-19. Trimming left V 4 bases short and J 7 bases short, with 10 bases between. Germline loops: CDR1 SGHNT, CDR2 YENEEA. The CDR3 length is 12 residues. In the authors' methods: Estimated nucleated cell counts came from reference gene primer amplification. Data came from immunoSEQ multiplex PCR; TCRdb stores just in-frame clones and leaves some out. V, J and clone size are those of that table, while D and trimming were read from the DNA. The repertoire holds about 56,000 clones, with 80% to 85% as singletons.

The source material was peripheral blood. This clonotype was sampled from an elderly woman with acute or convalescent COVID-19. This chain connects TRBV11-3 to TRBJ1-2; D possibly corresponds to TRBD1 (5 bases). DNA for the CDR3: TGTGCCAGCAGCTCTCAGGGAGGTGGCTACACCTTC. Encoded protein: CASSSQGGGYTF.